The 28 T cell receptor beta chains below come from one sample, sequenced in a study of cytomegalovirus exposure and HLA in healthy donors. The study ran its PCR with 60 Vbeta and 13 Jbeta primers. Sequencing used immunoSEQ multiplex PCR; TCRdb keeps in-frame clones, though not all of them. The repertoire includes 75,000 to 90,000 clones, roughly 80% of them detected once, and around 3.4% sits in the top ten. What was sequenced was PBMCs. The receptors originated from a man in his fifties or sixties in good health and CMV-seronegative.

The chain employs TRBV30 and TRBJ1-2; D is possibly TRBD1 (5 bases). Germline CDR1 and CDR2: GTSNPN and SVGIG (reference sequence). V was clipped by 2 bases and J by 6 bases, with 10 bases between them. The CDR3 loop spans 12 amino acids. DNA of the CDR3: TGTGCCTGGAGTACAGGTTATCATGGCTACACCTTC. Residues: CAWSTGYHGYTF.

The chain joins TRBV5-4 to TRBJ2-2, with TRBD1 as a possible D gene (5 bases). The V and J ends lost 2 bases and 8 bases respectively, with 16 bases between them. The germline V gene encodes CDR1 SGHNT and CDR2 YYREEE (reference sequence). The length of the CDR3 is 15 residues. This CDR3 is CASSFWPRVTGELFF. CDR3 nucleotide sequence: TGTGCCAGCAGCTTCTGGCCCAGGGTGACTGGGGAGCTGTTTTTT.

This chain uses TRBV11-2 with TRBJ1-1; a possible D gene is TRBD1 (6 bases). V was cut by 3 bases and J by 5 bases, with 7 bases left in between. Germline loops: CDR1 SGHAT, CDR2 FQNNGV. CDR3 size: 12 residues. The CDR3 is CASSFGTTEAFF. In nucleotides, the CDR3 is TGTGCCAGCAGCTTCGGGACAACTGAAGCTTTCTTT.

This chain joins TRBV7-2 and TRBJ2-1; tentative D call: TRBD1 (5 bases). V lost 2 bases, J lost 3 bases, and 14 bases lay in between. Per germline, CDR1 SGHTA and CDR2 FQGNSA. CDR3 length equals 16 residues. CDR3 sequence reads: CASSLSGFRGYNEQFF. DNA for the CDR3: TGTGCCAGCAGCTTATCCGGTTTTAGGGGCTACAATGAGCAGTTCTTC.

The chain links TRBV6-1 to TRBJ1-2, with D hard to call. The ends were cut back, 7 bases at V and 1 base at J, with 4 bases in the middle. CDR3 length equals 11 residues. Germline CDR1 and CDR2: MNHNS and SASEGT. In nucleotides, the CDR3 is TGTGCCAGCAACAATAACTATGGCTACACCTTC. Amino acid sequence: CASNNNYGYTF.

This rearrangement joins TRBV30 to TRBJ2-1, with 10 bases identical to TRBD1. After removal of 8 bases from V and 4 bases from J, the junction contained 5 bases not matched to a gene. Germline assignment: CDR1 GTSNPN and CDR2 SVGIG (reference sequence). The CDR3 loop spans 13 amino acids. Here the CDR3 reads CAGTGERYNEQFF. DNA of the CDR3: TGTGCCGGGACAGGGGAACGATACAATGAGCAGTTCTTC.

The chain uses TRBV5-1 and TRBJ1-2, with TRBD1 as a possible D gene (6 bases). The CDR3 contains 11 residues. Between the trimmed V and J ends, which lost 4 bases and 6 bases, there was a span of 7 bases. CDR1 SGHRS and CDR2 YFSETQ come from the germline V gene. CDR3 sequence: CASSAGDGYTF. In DNA form, the CDR3 reads TGCGCCAGCAGCGCAGGGGATGGCTACACCTTC.

This clone was seen just once. V and J are TRBV27 and TRBJ2-7, with a weak D call TRBD1 (5 bases). V was cut by 5 bases and J by 6 bases, with 17 bases left in between. The CDR3 has 14 amino acids. Germline V gives CDR1 MNHEY, CDR2 SMNVEV (reference sequence). The CDR3 bases are TGTGCCAGCAGTCCCCGTAGACAGATCGGCGAGCAGTACTTC. It translates to CASSPRRQIGEQYF.

V gene TRBV6-1 combines with J gene TRBJ1-1; no definite D call. In germline, CDR1 is MNHNS, CDR2 SASEGT. This CDR3 contains 13 residues. Trimming pared 4 bases from V and 3 bases from J, leaving 9 bases between. In DNA, the CDR3 is TGTGCCAGCAGTGCGGGGTCTGACACTGAAGCTTTCTTT. It translates to CASSAGSDTEAFF.

This sequence joins TRBV25-1 and TRBJ2-7; D possibly corresponds to TRBD1 (6 bases). CDR1 is MGHDK, CDR2 SYGVNS, per germline. The CDR3 has 15 residues. V was pared by 6 bases and J by 2 bases, with 17 bases between. The CDR3 loop is CASSGGGPVPYEQYF. The CDR3 nucleotides read TGTGCCAGCAGCGGTGGGGGCCCCGTACCCTACGAGCAGTACTTC.

The V gene is TRBV5-1, the J gene TRBJ2-3; D possibly corresponds to TRBD2 (7 bases). Between the trimmed V and J ends, which lost 0 bases and 1 base, there was a span of 9 bases. The CDR3 totals 15 residues. CDR1 is SGHRS and CDR2 is YFSETQ in the germline V gene. The CDR3 reads CASSLEGGGTDTQYF. The CDR3, as DNA: TGCGCCAGCAGCTTGGAGGGGGGGGGCACAGATACGCAGTATTTT. The variable domain in full, with the rest retrieved from reference TRBV5-1 and TRBJ2-3, is KAGVTQTPRYLIKTRGQQVTLSCSPISGHRSVSWYQQTPGQGLQFLFEYFSETQRNKGNFPGRFSGRQFSNSRSEMNVSTLELGDSALYLCASSLEGGGTDTQYFGPGTRLTVL.

This chain connects TRBV4-2 to TRBJ2-7, with a weak D call TRBD2 (5 bases). CDR3 size: 15 residues. The V and J ends lost 0 bases and 4 bases respectively, with 13 bases between them. The V gene's germline CDR1 is LGHNA and CDR2 YNFKEQ. The chain's CDR3 is CASSQEGNSVYEQYF. For the CDR3, the DNA is TGTGCCAGCAGCCAAGAAGGTAATAGCGTGTACGAGCAGTACTTC.

This clone was seen only a few times. The chain carries TRBV6-1 and TRBJ1-3; 7 bases match TRBD1. Germline values: CDR1 MNHNS, CDR2 SASEGT. With V trimmed by 11 bases and J by 0 bases, 7 bases remained unmatched. This CDR3 region has 14 residues. The DNA of the CDR3 is TGTGCCCACAGGACAGGCCCCTCTGGAAACACCATATATTTT. Encoded protein: CAHRTGPSGNTIYF.

This clone has a handful of counts. The chain combines TRBV6-5 with TRBJ1-3, with a possible D match to TRBD1 (5 bases). Trimming cost V 7 bases and J 4 bases, with 17 bases left between them. The CDR3 sequence is 15 residues long. From germline, CDR1 is MNHEY and CDR2 SVGAGI. CDR3 in amino acids: CASTDGGLKGNTIYF. For the CDR3, the DNA is TGTGCCAGCACCGACGGGGGACTGAAGGGAAACACCATATATTTT.

V and J are TRBV14 and TRBJ1-3, with D possibly TRBD1 on 5 matching bases. Trimming took off 0 bases at V and 2 bases at J, with 8 bases between the two ends. The germline CDR1 and CDR2 sequences are SGHDN and FVKESK. CDR3 length: 15 residues. DNA of the CDR3: TGTGCCAGCAGCCAAGATAGGGGCACTGGAAACACCATATATTTT. Translation gives CASSQDRGTGNTIYF.

The chain joins TRBV5-1 to TRBJ2-1; D perhaps matches TRBD1 (6 bases). The CDR3 covers 15 residues. The germline gives CDR1 SGHRS, CDR2 YFSETQ. Trimming pared 0 bases from V and 0 bases from J, leaving 7 bases between. The CDR3 spells CASSLVDSSYNEQFF. CDR3 DNA sequence: TGCGCCAGCAGCTTGGTGGACAGCTCCTACAATGAGCAGTTCTTC.

This clone has only one observation. This chain links TRBV5-1 with TRBJ1-4; 8 bases align to TRBD1. Per germline, CDR1 SGHRS and CDR2 YFSETQ. V lost 4 bases to trimming and J lost 8 bases; unmatched junction nucleotides: 10. The CDR3 consists of 15 residues. DNA of the CDR3: TGCGCCAGCAGCCCAGGGACAGGAGTAGGAGAAAAACTGTTTTTT. This gives the protein CASSPGTGVGEKLFF. The full variable domain, in which reference TRBV5-1 and TRBJ1-4 provide the parts outside the CDR3, is KAGVTQTPRYLIKTRGQQVTLSCSPISGHRSVSWYQQTPGQGLQFLFEYFSETQRNKGNFPGRFSGRQFSNSRSEMNVSTLELGDSALYLCASSPGTGVGEKLFFGSGTQLSVL.

The chain couples TRBV9 to TRBJ2-1, with TRBD2 identical over 8 bases. Trimming cost V 4 bases and J 0 bases; bases outside gene matches: 3. CDR1 and CDR2 (germline): SGDLS, YYNGEE. The CDR3 is 15 residues long. The CDR3 DNA is TGTGCCAGCAGCTCCAGCGGGAGCTCCTACAATGAGCAGTTCTTC. Its translation: CASSSSGSSYNEQFF.

The CDR3 coding sequence is TGTGCCAGCAGCCCCAGGGGGTATGGCTACACCTTC. Protein sequence: CASSPRGYGYTF. The chain is built from TRBV11-3 and TRBJ1-2; 7 bases line up with TRBD1. Germline V gene lookup returns CDR1 SGHNT and CDR2 YENEEA. The CDR3 contains 12 residues. The trim removed 5 bases at V and 5 bases at J, leaving 2 bases unmatched.

The rearrangement joins TRBV10-3 to TRBJ2-3, with 7 bases fitting TRBD2. The germline CDR1 and CDR2 sequences are ENHRY and SYGVKD. This CDR3 spans 15 amino acids. Germline trimming cut 10 bases from V and 4 bases from J; bases unmatched to any gene: 14. Written as DNA, the CDR3 is TGTGCCACTGGGGACTCCCGGGGGGTCCCAGATACGCAGTATTTT. Translating gives CATGDSRGVPDTQYF.

As to this clone: Compared with germline, one end of the junction differs, possibly owing to a read error. The chain recombines TRBV27 with TRBJ2-3, with 11 bases identical to TRBD2. This CDR3 comprises 15 residues. Germline V gene sequence: CDR1 MNHEY, CDR2 SMNVEV (reference sequence). The CDR3 is CASNLAGGPADTQYF. Written as DNA, the CDR3 is TGTGCCAGCAATTTAGCGGGGGGGCCGGCAGATACGCAGTATTTT.

This clone came up a few times. V usage is TRBV7-9 and J usage is TRBJ1-2; tentative D call: TRBD1 (5 bases). The V end was cut by 1 base, the J end by 8 bases, with 11 bases between. This CDR3 contains 13 residues. The germline gives CDR1 SEHNR, CDR2 FQNEAQ (reference sequence). CDR3 DNA sequence: TGTGCCAGCAGCTTAGAAGGGGATTGGGGCTACACCTTC. Amino acids: CASSLEGDWGYTF.

V gene TRBV15 combines with J gene TRBJ2-5; 7 bases fit TRBD1. After removal of 4 bases from V and 5 bases from J, the junction contained 4 bases not matched to a gene. The germline V gene has CDR1 LNHNV and CDR2 YYDKDF (reference sequence). This CDR3 contains 13 residues. The CDR3 nucleotides read TGTGCCACCAGCATAGGGACAGAGGAGACCCAGTACTTC. Encoded protein: CATSIGTEETQYF.

This chain links TRBV5-1 with TRBJ2-2; the match to TRBD2 covers 10 bases. V was clipped by 4 bases and J by 2 bases; unmatched bases: 8. The CDR3 runs 17 residues. CDR1 SGHRS and CDR2 YFSETQ come from the germline V gene. CDR3 DNA: TGCGCCAGCAGCGTTCAGCGGGGGGGCCTCAACACCGGGGAGCTGTTTTTT. Translating it yields CASSVQRGGLNTGELFF. The full variable domain, completed using reference TRBV5-1 and TRBJ2-2, is KAGVTQTPRYLIKTRGQQVTLSCSPISGHRSVSWYQQTPGQGLQFLFEYFSETQRNKGNFPGRFSGRQFSNSRSEMNVSTLELGDSALYLCASSVQRGGLNTGELFFGEGSRLTVL.

The V call is TRBV5-1, the J call TRBJ1-1; tentatively, D is TRBD1 (5 bases). The CDR3 has 14 residues. Germline V CDR1 and CDR2: SGHRS, YFSETQ. Between the trimmed V and J ends, which lost 4 bases and 1 base, there was a span of 11 bases. CDR3 sequence reads: CASSMTVGNTEAFF. The CDR3 DNA reads as TGCGCCAGCAGCATGACAGTGGGGAACACTGAAGCTTTCTTT.

This sequence joins TRBV25-1 and TRBJ1-1, with 7 bases that match TRBD1. Germline trimming cut 2 bases from V and 7 bases from J; bases unmatched to any gene: 4. The length of the CDR3 is 13 residues. Germline V gene sequence: CDR1 MGHDK, CDR2 SYGVNS. CDR3 DNA sequence: TGTGCCAGCAGTGAAACTGACAGGGTTGAAGCTTTCTTT. The encoded protein is CASSETDRVEAFF.

The chain uses TRBV4-1 and TRBJ1-2; no firm D call. The length of the CDR3 is 14 residues. Per the germline V gene, CDR1 is MGHRA and CDR2 is YSYEKL. V was shortened by 0 bases and J by 1 base, with 6 bases between the two germline ends. The CDR3 here is CASSQESYNYGYTF. CDR3 sequence (DNA): TGCGCCAGCAGCCAAGAGTCTTATAACTATGGCTACACCTTC.

The chain employs TRBV18 and TRBJ1-1; possibly TRBD1 for D (6 bases). Germline assignment: CDR1 KGHSH and CDR2 LQKENI. Trimming removed 5 bases from V and 6 bases from J, with 7 bases in between. The CDR3 has 11 amino acids. The CDR3 DNA follows: TGTGCCAGCTCAGGGGGCCCTGAAGCTTTCTTT. It encodes CASSGGPEAFF.